The 18 T cell receptor beta chains given below trace back to one sample, sequenced in a study of Ad26.COV2.S vaccination and SARS-CoV-2 variants. The treatment is: around 19 received Ad26.COV2.S at low or high dose, single or two shots; five or six received placebo; per-sample allocation not given. Material that was analyzed had been drawn on day 63 after the first vaccine or placebo injection. Sequencing was performed with immunoSEQ multiplex PCR; in TCRdb, only in-frame clones are kept and a portion is missing. Counted here are fewer than 400,000 clones, about 91% occurring once; the ten biggest clones make up 1.9%. The sequencing used peripheral blood, collected in a trial of Ad26.COV2.S vaccine versus placebo. Receptors were obtained from a person between 18 and 59 years old who received the Ad26.COV2.S COVID-19 vaccine or a placebo.

The V gene is TRBV15, the J gene TRBJ1-5; D uncertain. Germline V gene lookup returns CDR1 LNHNV and CDR2 YYDKDF (reference sequence). Trimming pared 1 base from V and 3 bases from J, leaving 10 bases between. This CDR3 spans 15 amino acids. CDR3 nucleotide sequence: TGTGCCACCAGCAGAGGACCAGGTTCCAATCAGCCCCAGCATTTT. Protein: CATSRGPGSNQPQHF.

This clone was detected once. The chain couples TRBV6-2 or TRBV6-3 to TRBJ2-2; 10 nucleotides match TRBD2. Germline V gene data show CDR1 as MNHEY and CDR2 as SVGEGT. The CDR3 consists of 17 residues. The V gene end was trimmed by 2 bases and the J gene end by 5 bases; junction bases not matched to a gene: 8. The CDR3 region has the DNA TGTGCCAGCAGTTACGCCCTAGCGGGAGTAGGAACCGGGGAGCTGTTTTTT. This translates into CASSYALAGVGTGELFF.

The chain carries TRBV5-1 and TRBJ1-1, with a tentative D call TRBD1 (5 bases). There are 17 residues in the CDR3. The germline gives CDR1 SGHRS, CDR2 YFSETQ. Between the trimmed V and J ends, which lost 1 base and 0 bases, there was a span of 16 bases. The CDR3 sequence is CASSLFSQGGVNTEAFF. As DNA, the CDR3 is TGCGCCAGCAGCTTGTTTAGTCAGGGCGGAGTGAACACTGAAGCTTTCTTT. The full variable domain, rest sourced from reference TRBV5-1 and TRBJ1-1, is KAGVTQTPRYLIKTRGQQVTLSCSPISGHRSVSWYQQTPGQGLQFLFEYFSETQRNKGNFPGRFSGRQFSNSRSEMNVSTLELGDSALYLCASSLFSQGGVNTEAFFGQGTRLTVV.

A word on this clone: This specimen includes other DNA sequences encoding the same CDR3. Here the CDR3 reads CASSSRSQPQHF. The CDR3 DNA reads TGTGCCAGCAGTAGCAGGAGTCAGCCCCAGCATTTT. J is TRBJ1-5 and V is TRBV28, with no clear D. Trimming pared 5 bases from V and 6 bases from J, leaving 8 bases between. CDR1 MDHEN and CDR2 SYDVKM come from the germline V gene. The CDR3 length is 12 residues. The full variable domain, its missing parts supplied by reference TRBV28 and TRBJ1-5, is DVKVTQSSRYLVKRTGEKVFLECVQDMDHENMFWYRQDPGLGLRLIYFSYDVKMKEKGDIPEGYSVSREKKERFSLILESASTNQTSMYLCASSSRSQPQHFGDGTRLSIL.

The chain combines TRBV11-2 with TRBJ2-3; D is unclear. Per the germline V gene, CDR1 is SGHAT and CDR2 is FQNNGV. This CDR3 contains 15 residues. Trimming took off 6 bases at V and 2 bases at J, with 15 bases between the two ends. CDR3 amino acids: CASRTRVANTDTQYF. The CDR3 DNA is TGTGCCAGCAGAACAAGGGTAGCTAACACAGATACGCAGTATTTT.

A note on this clone: One junction end does not reproduce the germline sequence, and a read error may be involved. The chain combines TRBV18 with TRBJ2-7; 7 positions agree with TRBD2. The germline CDR1 and CDR2 sequences are KGHSH and LQKENI. This CDR3 region has 13 residues. This chain's CDR3 is CASSPALGREINF. The CDR3 bases are TGTGCCAGCTCACCTGCCCTCGGGCGGGAGATAAACTTC.

The chain combines TRBV30 with TRBJ1-6; no firm D call. This CDR3 spans 14 amino acids. V was trimmed by 4 bases and J by 8 bases, leaving 15 bases between them. Germline V gives CDR1 GTSNPN, CDR2 SVGIG (reference sequence). In DNA, the CDR3 is TGTGCCTGGACCCGCCTCGGTTGGGATTCACCCCTCCACTTT. Protein product: CAWTRLGWDSPLHF.

The chain carries TRBV29-1 and TRBJ1-1, with 8 bases matching TRBD1. V shed 2 bases and J 4 bases; nucleotides not matched to a gene: 9. The CDR3 extends over 15 amino acids. Germline V gene data show CDR1 as SQVTM and CDR2 as ANQGSEA. The CDR3 coding sequence is TGCAGCGTTGAACTGGGCAGGGGGCTGAGCACTGAAGCTTTCTTT. It specifies CSVELGRGLSTEAFF.

A few counts support this clone. The rearrangement joins TRBV30 to TRBJ2-3; D not certain. CDR3 length: 13 residues. CDR1 is GTSNPN and CDR2 is SVGIG in the germline V gene (reference sequence). V lost 2 bases to trimming and J lost 6 bases, with 12 bases between them. CDR3 DNA: TGTGCCTGGAGTATGGCCGGGCTCGATACGCAGTATTTT. Residues: CAWSMAGLDTQYF.

The chain employs TRBV4-1 and TRBJ1-2, with 9 bases that match TRBD1. V dropped 0 bases and J dropped 1; count of bases not matched to a gene: 3. This CDR3 region has 16 residues. Germline CDR1 is MGHRA and CDR2 is YSYEKL. The CDR3 region is CASSQEMDRGNYGYTF. CDR3 bases: TGCGCCAGCAGCCAAGAGATGGACAGGGGTAACTATGGCTACACCTTC.

The chain has TRBV28 and TRBJ2-6; tentatively, D is TRBD2 (5 bases). The V gene's germline CDR1 is MDHEN and CDR2 SYDVKM. Trimming left V 1 base short and J 4 bases short, with 8 bases between. CDR3 length equals 15 residues. The CDR3 DNA follows: TGTGCCAGCAGTTTATCGGGAACGGGGGCCAACGTCCTGACTTTC. As protein: CASSLSGTGANVLTF.

This clone was found a few times. This chain uses TRBV3-1 (or the pseudogene TRBV3-2) with TRBJ2-1; tentative D call: TRBD2 (5 bases). This CDR3 is built from 16 residues. Trimming took 4 bases from V and 4 from J, leaving 17 bases between them. The V gene's germline CDR1 is LGHDT and CDR2 YNNKEL (reference sequence). CDR3 protein: CASSRESGGLYNEQFF. The DNA for the CDR3 is TGTGCCAGCAGCCGGGAGAGCGGAGGTCTGTACAATGAGCAGTTCTTC.

The DNA of the CDR3 is TGTGCCAGCAGTTGGGAGAGGGGGGCCCACTATGGCTACACCTTC. Protein: CASSWERGAHYGYTF. The chain recombines TRBV28 with TRBJ1-2, with TRBD1 as a possible D gene (6 bases). Germline CDR1 reads MDHEN; CDR2 reads SYDVKM. V lost 4 bases to trimming and J lost 3 bases, with 15 bases between them. The CDR3 is made up of 15 amino acids.

This rearrangement joins TRBV15 to TRBJ2-2; maybe TRBD1 (5 bases). Germline V CDR1 and CDR2: LNHNV, YYDKDF (reference sequence). Trimming stripped 6 bases from V and 6 bases from J, with 17 bases between. This CDR3 region has 15 residues. The CDR3 region is CATSKDSKWAGELFF. The DNA for the CDR3 is TGTGCCACCAGTAAAGACAGTAAATGGGCCGGGGAGCTGTTTTTT.

The gene calls are TRBV5-6 and TRBJ1-6; 7 nucleotides align to TRBD1. J was trimmed by 4 bases and V by 0 bases; bases with no gene match: 4. This CDR3 spans 16 amino acids. CDR1 is SGHDT, CDR2 YYEEEE, per germline. The CDR3 sequence: CASSLGQGLYNSPLHF. The CDR3 DNA sequence: TGTGCCAGCAGCTTGGGACAGGGCCTTTATAATTCACCCCTCCACTTT.

The rearrangement links TRBV6-5 to TRBJ2-5, with D hard to call. The CDR3 runs 12 residues. CDR1 is MNHEY, CDR2 SVGAGI, per germline. V lost 2 bases, J lost 1 base, and 2 bases lay in between. CDR3 DNA: TGTGCCAGCAGTTACGGCCAAGAGACCCAGTACTTC. Protein: CASSYGQETQYF.

The rearrangement links TRBV2 to TRBJ2-1; 10 bases map to TRBD1. J gave up 9 bases and V 4 bases, and 3 bases lay outside the gene matches. This CDR3 region has 13 residues. Germline V gives CDR1 SNHLY, CDR2 FYNNEI. The CDR3 sequence is CASSGQGAVEQFF. Here the CDR3 DNA reads TGTGCCAGCAGTGGACAGGGGGCGGTTGAGCAGTTCTTC.

The CDR3 reads CASSLTGGSDTQYF. Here the CDR3 DNA reads TGTGCCAGCAGTTTAACGGGAGGGTCAGATACGCAGTATTTT. The V and J genes are TRBV28 and TRBJ2-3, with TRBD2 matching 8 bases. The CDR3 has 14 residues. The V and J ends lost 2 bases and 4 bases, in that order; junction bases with no gene match: 2. CDR1 MDHEN and CDR2 SYDVKM come from the germline V gene.